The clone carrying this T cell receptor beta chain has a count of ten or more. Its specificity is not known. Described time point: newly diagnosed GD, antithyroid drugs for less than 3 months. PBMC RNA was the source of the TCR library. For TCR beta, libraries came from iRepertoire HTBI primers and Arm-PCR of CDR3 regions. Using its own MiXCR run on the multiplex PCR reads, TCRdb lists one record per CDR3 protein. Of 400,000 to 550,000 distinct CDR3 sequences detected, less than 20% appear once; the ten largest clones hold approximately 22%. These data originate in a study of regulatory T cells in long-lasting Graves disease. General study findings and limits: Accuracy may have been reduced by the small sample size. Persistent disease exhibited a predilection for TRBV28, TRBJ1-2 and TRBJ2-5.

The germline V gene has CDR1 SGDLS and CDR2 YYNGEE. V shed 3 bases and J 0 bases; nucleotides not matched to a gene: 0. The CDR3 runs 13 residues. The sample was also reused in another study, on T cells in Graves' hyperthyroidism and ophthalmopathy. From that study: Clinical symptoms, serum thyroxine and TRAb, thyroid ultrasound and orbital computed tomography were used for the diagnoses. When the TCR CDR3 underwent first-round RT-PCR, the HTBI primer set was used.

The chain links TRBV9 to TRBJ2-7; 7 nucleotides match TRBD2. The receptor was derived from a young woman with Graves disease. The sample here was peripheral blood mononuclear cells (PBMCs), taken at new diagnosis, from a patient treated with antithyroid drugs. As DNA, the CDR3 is TGTGCCAGCAGCGCGGGAGGCTCCTACGAGCAGTACTTC. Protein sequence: CASSAGGSYEQYF.